This paragraph covers one T cell receptor (beta chain) sequence. Sample time point: pretreatment peripheral blood. Each patient presented with locally advanced or metastatic urothelial carcinoma. V was cut by 5 bases and J by 4 bases, with 9 bases left in between. Germline assignment: CDR1 SNHLY and CDR2 FYNNEI. The CDR3 covers 13 residues. Synthetic analogs of TCR templates were spiked into every PCR. Sequenced by immunoSEQ multiplex PCR; TCRdb stores in-frame clones only, minus some. The sample contains tens of thousands of clones, roughly 89% of which appear only once. The data belong to a study of PD-L1 blockade in urothelial cancer. Background on the study: Blood analysis occurred 3 weeks (second dose) and 6 weeks after treatment start. When blood samples were assessed, the median T cell count was around 140,000.

Sequencing was performed on PBMCs, taken around atezolizumab (anti-PD-L1) treatment. The TCR sequence derives from a woman between 65 and 79 years old with urothelial cancer. This chain connects TRBV2 to TRBJ1-5; D is unresolved. The chain's CDR3 is CASSNERNQPQHF. As DNA, the CDR3 is TGTGCCAGCAGTAATGAACGGAATCAGCCCCAGCATTTT. Full variable domain (remainder filled in from reference TRBV2 and TRBJ1-5): EPEVTQTPSHQVTQMGQEVILRCVPISNHLYFYWYRQILGQKVEFLVSFYNNEISEKSEIFDDQFSVERPDGSNFTLKIRSTKLEDSAMYFCASSNERNQPQHFGDGTRLSIL.